Below, 20 T cell receptor beta chains from the same sample are listed, as sequenced in a study of T cell responses to AZD1222 COVID-19 vaccine (dated by TCRdb to the early 2020s). Libraries were made using the immunoSEQ multiplex PCR assay. The clones in this table, taken by TCRdb from immuneACCESS, are in-frame only. Not every clone is retained; where verified, under half of the shortfall comes from an unresolved V gene, and the cause of the rest is unknown. This sample has approximately 140,000 clones in its table, and 85% to 90% of those were observed once. The ten biggest clones cover about 6% of the sample. Taken with the paper, the label for time point translates to: baseline before first vaccination. Sample: peripheral blood, taken on day 0 of AZD1222 vaccination. These receptors all come from an adult in good health.

Only a few counts were recorded for this clone. The J gene is TRBJ1-2, the V gene TRBV6-5; tentative D call: TRBD1 (5 bases). Germline V gene data show CDR1 as MNHEY and CDR2 as SVGAGI. Trimming left V 5 bases short and J 4 bases short, with 14 bases between. This CDR3 contains 14 residues. The CDR3 DNA follows: TGTGCCAGCAGTAGTGGGGGGTTTTTCTATGGCTACACCTTC. Translation: CASSSGGFFYGYTF.

J is TRBJ1-5 and V is TRBV5-6, with D uncertain. This CDR3 region has 15 residues. Germline V gene data show CDR1 as SGHDT and CDR2 as YYEEEE. V lost 1 base and J lost 7, with 15 bases in between. DNA of the CDR3: TGTGCCAGCAGCTTGATGGGATTAGTGGCACAGCCCCAGCATTTT. Amino acid sequence: CASSLMGLVAQPQHF.

This chain connects TRBV18 to TRBJ2-1; TRBD2 matches 8 bases. Germline lookup yields CDR1 KGHSH and CDR2 LQKENI. This CDR3 region has 15 residues. J lost 3 bases, V lost 2 bases, and 3 bases had no gene match. In DNA, the CDR3 is TGTGCCAGCTCACCATTGGCGGGAGGCTACAATGAGCAGTTCTTC. Amino acid sequence: CASSPLAGGYNEQFF.

The chain's CDR3 is CSVDVQQETQYF. As DNA, the CDR3 is TGCAGCGTTGATGTGCAACAAGAGACCCAGTACTTC. The J gene is TRBJ2-5, the V gene TRBV29-1; D remains unclear. The CDR3 covers 12 residues. Germline V gene sequence: CDR1 SQVTM, CDR2 ANQGSEA. The germline V and J ends were trimmed by 3 bases and 2 bases, with 7 bases remaining between them.

V is TRBV11-2 and J is TRBJ2-7; D not resolved. The CDR3 totals 14 residues. Germline loops: CDR1 SGHAT, CDR2 FQNNGV. Trimming pared 3 bases from V and 2 bases from J, leaving 11 bases between. CDR3 in amino acids: CASSFDIPPYEQYF. CDR3 DNA sequence: TGTGCCAGCAGCTTTGACATACCACCCTACGAGCAGTACTTC.

The rearrangement uses TRBV6-5 and TRBJ1-2, with a weak D call TRBD1 (6 bases). The germline CDR1 and CDR2 sequences are MNHEY and SVGAGI. V lost 2 bases and J 9 bases, leaving 19 bases between the germline ends. This CDR3 region has 15 residues. The CDR3 DNA reads as TGTGCCAGCAGTTACGCCGGGACAAAGGTCGGGCGCTACACCTTC. This codes for CASSYAGTKVGRYTF.

The chain recombines TRBV12-3 or TRBV12-4 with TRBJ1-2; perhaps TRBD1 as D (5 bases). The CDR3 is 13 amino acids. Trimming cost V 6 bases and J 6 bases, with 14 bases left between them. The chain's CDR3 is CASSRSEGHGYTF. The CDR3 DNA follows: TGTGCCAGCAGCCGATCCGAGGGGCATGGCTACACCTTC.

The chain combines TRBV21-1 with TRBJ1-5. TRBV21-1 corresponds to a pseudogene. CDR3 size: 18 residues. The CDR3 loop reads CASSKLGTDISSNQPQHF. In DNA, the CDR3 is TGTGCCAGCAGCAAACTAGGGACGGATATATCTAGCAATCAGCCCCAGCATTTT.

The CDR3 DNA reads as TGCGCCAGCAGTGGGGCCACCCAGTGGGAGCAGTTCTTC. It yields the protein CASSGATQWEQFF. The gene calls are TRBV10-2 and TRBJ2-1, with D uncertain. V was trimmed by 4 bases and J by 10 bases, leaving 14 bases between them. Germline V gives CDR1 WSHSY, CDR2 SAAADI. CDR3 length: 13 residues.

This clone was seen only once. This chain uses TRBV4-3 with TRBJ1-1; TRBD1 matches at 7 bases. Germline CDR1 LGHNA, CDR2 YSLEER. This CDR3 spans 15 amino acids. V lost 0 bases and J lost 4; bases outside the gene matches: 5. CDR3 in DNA: TGCGCCAGCAGCCAAGAGAACAGGGGCCCCACTGAAGCTTTCTTT. Protein product: CASSQENRGPTEAFF.

DNA for the CDR3: TGCGCCAGCAGCGTGGAAGGAGCGGGAGTGAATTTCAATGAGCAGTTCTTC. Residues: CASSVEGAGVNFNEQFF. The chain joins TRBV5-1 to TRBJ2-1; TRBD2 aligns across 8 bases. In germline, CDR1 is SGHRS, CDR2 YFSETQ. J gave up 6 bases and V 4 bases, and 15 bases lay outside the gene matches. The CDR3 runs to 17 residues.

The genes are TRBV11-2 and TRBJ1-3; no clear D. CDR1 and CDR2 from the germline V gene are SGHAT and FQNNGV. This CDR3 has 13 residues. V was pared by 1 base and J by 2 bases, with 3 bases between. CDR3 DNA sequence: TGTGCCAGCAGCTTAGTCGCTGGAAACACCATATATTTT. This translates into CASSLVAGNTIYF.

The rearrangement joins TRBV7-9 to TRBJ1-5; D is unclear. This CDR3 is 14 amino acids long. Trimming left V 6 bases short and J 1 base short, with 10 bases between. CDR1 is SEHNR, CDR2 FQNEAQ, per germline (reference sequence). This CDR3 reads CASSPGGSNQPQHF. DNA of the CDR3: TGTGCCAGCAGTCCTGGTGGAAGCAATCAGCCCCAGCATTTT.

CDR3 coding DNA: TGTGCCAGCAGCCGGGGGGGTTGGGAGACCCAGTACTTC. It codes for CASSRGGWETQYF. V usage is TRBV3-1 (or the pseudogene TRBV3-2) and J usage is TRBJ2-5; TRBD2 matches at 7 bases. CDR3 length equals 13 residues. V trimming: 4 bases; J trimming: 5 bases; junction bases outside the gene matches: 4. The germline V gene encodes CDR1 LGHDT and CDR2 YNNKEL (reference sequence).

The chain couples TRBV24-1 to TRBJ1-5; TRBD1 matches 7 bases. This CDR3 is built from 14 residues. Germline assignment: CDR1 KGHDR and CDR2 SFDVKD. J lost 5 bases, V lost 2 bases, and 2 bases had no gene match. DNA of the CDR3: TGTGCCACCAGTGATTCGACAGGGTATCAGCCCCAGCATTTT. Amino acid sequence: CATSDSTGYQPQHF.

The chain carries TRBV5-1 and TRBJ1-1; a weak D match, TRBD1 (5 bases). Germline V CDR1 and CDR2: SGHRS, YFSETQ. The CDR3 extends over 16 amino acids. The V and J ends lost 0 bases and 3 bases respectively, with 15 bases between them. The CDR3 DNA reads TGCGCCAGCAGCTTGGCGGCAGGGAGGATAGACACTGAAGCTTTCTTT. It translates to CASSLAAGRIDTEAFF.

J is TRBJ2-7 and V is TRBV3-1 (or the pseudogene TRBV3-2); D remains unclear. This CDR3 is built from 13 residues. Germline V gene sequence: CDR1 LGHDT, CDR2 YNNKEL (reference sequence). Trimming removed 1 base at V and 5 bases at J, with 9 bases between. The chain's CDR3 is CASSQVLDHEQYF. CDR3 DNA: TGTGCCAGCAGCCAAGTCCTCGACCACGAGCAGTACTTC.

This chain uses TRBV6-2 or TRBV6-3 with TRBJ2-2; D may be TRBD2 (7 bases). This CDR3 comprises 17 residues. V shed 4 bases and J shed 4 bases, with 19 bases lying between them. Germline-derived CDR1 and CDR2 are MNHEY and SVGEGT. CDR3 loop: CASSSYLGGRITGELFF. The CDR3 DNA is TGTGCCAGCAGTTCTTACTTGGGGGGGCGCATCACCGGGGAGCTGTTTTTT.

This chain connects TRBV30 to TRBJ2-3; D is uncertain. Germline CDR1 GTSNPN, CDR2 SVGIG (reference sequence). Trimming stripped 4 bases from V and 3 bases from J, with 5 bases between. The CDR3 loop spans 11 amino acids. The chain's CDR3 is CAWTETDTQYF. The CDR3 nucleotides are TGTGCCTGGACCGAAACAGATACGCAGTATTTT.

This chain links TRBV5-1 with TRBJ1-4; tentatively, D is TRBD1 (6 bases). Deletions cut 0 bases from V and 7 bases from J, with 13 bases between. Per germline, CDR1 SGHRS and CDR2 YFSETQ. The CDR3 is 15 residues long. The CDR3, as DNA: TGCGCCAGCAGCTTGGGTGGGGGGCTTGGTGAAAAACTGTTTTTT. Translated, it gives CASSLGGGLGEKLFF.